This is a list of T cell receptor beta chains from one sample in a study of Tregs in tolerant kidney transplant recipients. Clones were read by immunoSEQ multiplex PCR, and TCRdb kept only the in-frame ones, dropping some. The sample shows 85,000 to 100,000 clones, 80% to 95% of them seen only once. The sequencing here drew on CD4+ T cells from blood, taken before the transplant. All receptors derive from a human donor who received a combined kidney and bone marrow transplant. The CDR3 runs from the conserved cysteine through the conserved F or W.

J | V | CDR3
TRBJ1-6 | TRBV5-1 | CASSLVQGTNSPLHF
TRBJ1-2 | TRBV7-3 | CASSLNGGRGYGYTF
TRBJ2-3 | TRBV5-1 | CASSLSGRGDTQYF
TRBJ2-3 | TRBV9 | CASSVDPSGEATQYF
TRBJ1-1 | TRBV4-3 | CASSQAIPRDSEAFF
TRBJ2-5 | TRBV10-1 | CASRETSGGTETQYF
TRBJ2-7 | TRBV5-4 | CASSTGLAGTFLPYEQYF
TRBJ2-5 | TRBV5-1 | CASSLALAEQETQYF
TRBJ1-1 | TRBV4-2 | CASSQDIRGSNTEAFF
TRBJ2-7 | TRBV9 | CASSSRDSHYEQYF
TRBJ1-5 | TRBV9 | CASSAGTASNQPQHF
TRBJ2-4 | TRBV6-5 | CASSNDHRGGIQYF
TRBJ2-7 | TRBV5-1 | CASSLDQGANEQYF
TRBJ2-7 | TRBV15 | CATSRPSGVPEQYF
TRBJ2-1 | TRBV9 | CASSVEPGTSGGRILGVDRNEQFF
TRBJ2-5 | TRBV7-2 | CASSFTGGQETQYF
TRBJ2-5 | TRBV7-3 | CASSVRAGAQETQYF
TRBJ2-1 | TRBV19 | CASSPGRSSYNEQFF
TRBJ1-2 | TRBV5-1 | CASSLPDRGRSGYTF
TRBJ1-3 | TRBV6-6 | CASTPKRSGNTIYF
TRBJ1-4 | TRBV30 | CAWGGPARRGEKLFF
TRBJ1-1 | TRBV5-4 | CASSGDGGGAFF
TRBJ1-2 | TRBV6-1 | CACEPGQVYGYTF
TRBJ2-3 | TRBV11-2 | CASSPSGRWLDTQYF
TRBJ2-3 | TRBV7-6 | CASSPFQRRTDTQYF
TRBJ2-7 | TRBV4-1 | CASSHLKAGTFGVEQYF
TRBJ2-7 | TRBV7-3 | CASSSLPGGRYEQYF
TRBJ2-7 | TRBV11-3 | CASSLGTSGSYEQYF
TRBJ2-3 | TRBV6-5 | CASSYGDRATDTQYF
TRBJ2-7 | TRBV6-1 | CASRGVGGLAYEQYF
TRBJ1-5 | TRBV5-5 | CASSLLSGVSQPQHF
TRBJ1-4 | TRBV19 | CASRQINEKLFF
TRBJ2-7 | TRBV27 | CASSRISVPSYEQYF
TRBJ1-2 | TRBV2 | CASKGGIHGYTF
TRBJ1-5 | TRBV15 | CATSRFTGGGSNQPQHF
TRBJ1-1 | TRBV4-3 | CASSQMTGKGEAFF
TRBJ2-1 | TRBV5-1 | CASSLGLAGGRANEQFF
TRBJ1-2 | TRBV11-3 | CASSQQGSGYGYTF
TRBJ1-2 | TRBV6-5 | CASSYSLGQYGYTF
TRBJ2-7 | TRBV5-6 | CASSFPPGSYEQYF
TRBJ1-5 | TRBV19 | CASSLSAQGSGQPQHF
TRBJ1-1 | TRBV11-1 | CASSRLRQSNTEAFF
TRBJ2-3 | TRBV5-1 | CASGTSGDHRTDTQYF
TRBJ2-7 | TRBV29-1 | CSVGRSSGSVEQYF
TRBJ1-4 | TRBV4-3 | CASSQVWETGGALGKLFF
TRBJ2-7 | TRBV9 | CASSLSGTTYEQYF
TRBJ2-5 | TRBV19 | CASSITSGRAEEQYF
TRBJ2-6 | TRBV6-1 | CASMEYRSGANVLTF
TRBJ2-1 | TRBV5-1 | CASSPLAGGYNEQFF
. | TRBV29-1 | CSVESANYEQYF
TRBJ1-2 | TRBV30 | CAWTPDRRSNYGYTF
TRBJ2-3 | TRBV10-3 | CAIRDSSGRLLDTQYF
TRBJ1-2 | TRBV19 | CASRGQPYGYTF
TRBJ1-1 | TRBV7-9 | CASSSTQGTEAFF
TRBJ1-1 | TRBV7-2 | CASRSGVGNTEAFF